Listed here are 25 T cell receptor beta chains from one sample, sequenced in a study of CD8 T cells in Susac syndrome (dated by TCRdb to about 2019). Libraries were prepared through the immunoSEQ multiplex PCR assay. RNA was extracted with the RNeasy kit and roughly 0.45 to 1 ug was reverse transcribed using random hexamers. In TCRdb, the public reads were trimmed at Q25 with fastp and aligned with MiXCR, with productive beta chains retained. Each entry is one CDR3 protein sequence, shown with its most common DNA and genes. The table for this sample lists around 130,000 distinct CDR3 sequences; about 94% of them were counted only once. The ten largest clones capture 0.25% to 0.3% of the sample. Sequenced: CD8+ T cells from PBMCs. Receptor source: a human donor with Susac syndrome.

The J gene is TRBJ2-6, the V gene TRBV5-4, with 8 bases matching TRBD1. The CDR3 has 19 amino acids. Germline V gene sequence: CDR1 SGHNT, CDR2 YYREEE (reference sequence). The J segment lost 3 bases and the V segment lost 3 bases, leaving 14 bases of the junction unmatched. The chain's CDR3 is CASSSASATGVNGANVLTF. CDR3 sequence (DNA): TGTGCCAGCAGCTCCGCCTCAGCGACAGGGGTAAATGGGGCCAACGTCCTGACTTTC.

This chain links TRBV3-1 with TRBJ2-3; 9 bases agree with TRBD2. CDR1 is LGHDT and CDR2 is YNNKEL in the germline V gene (reference sequence). The CDR3 has 15 residues. With 0 bases clipped from V and 4 bases from J, the junction kept 2 bases outside the gene matches. CDR3 sequence (DNA): TGTGCCAGCAGCCAAGAACAGCGGGGGGCAGATACGCAGTATTTT. Its protein product is CASSQEQRGADTQYF.

This rearrangement joins TRBV5-4 to TRBJ2-3; 7 bases map to TRBD1. The CDR3 runs to 14 residues. V gave up 4 bases and J gave up 3 bases; unmatched junction bases: 5. Germline CDR1 and CDR2: SGHNT and YYREEE (reference sequence). CDR3: CASSNPGQTDTQYF. The CDR3, as DNA: TGTGCCAGCAGCAATCCGGGACAGACAGATACGCAGTATTTT. The whole variable domain, remainder taken from reference TRBV5-4 and TRBJ2-3, is ETGVTQSPTHLIKTRGQQVTLRCSSQSGHNTVSWYQQALGQGPQFIFQYYREEENGRGNFPPRFSGLQFPNYSSELNVNALELDDSALYLCASSNPGQTDTQYFGPGTRLTVL.

This sequence joins TRBV4-3 and TRBJ2-1, with a possible D match to TRBD1 (6 bases). CDR1 and CDR2 (germline): LGHNA, YSLEER. CDR3 length: 14 amino acids. Trimming stripped 0 bases from V and 9 bases from J, with 12 bases between. The CDR3 DNA is TGCGCCAGCAGCCAAGATACAGGGAATGCTGAGCAGTTCTTC. The encoded protein is CASSQDTGNAEQFF.

This sequence joins TRBV7-6 and TRBJ1-2, with 7 bases matching TRBD1. The CDR3 sequence is 15 residues long. CDR1 is SGHVS and CDR2 is FNYEAQ in the germline V gene. The ends lost 5 bases at V and 5 bases at J; junction bases unmatched: 11. The CDR3 nucleotides are TGTGCCAGCAGCCGTTCCCGGGACAGCCTGTATGGCTACACCTTC. Amino acids: CASSRSRDSLYGYTF.

The chain couples TRBV9 to TRBJ2-7, with D perhaps matching TRBD1 (6 bases). V was pared by 1 base and J by 3 bases, with 11 bases between. The germline gives CDR1 SGDLS, CDR2 YYNGEE. The CDR3 runs 14 residues. CDR3 region: CASSVRDNIYEQYF. The CDR3 DNA follows: TGTGCCAGCAGCGTAAGGGACAACATCTACGAGCAGTACTTC.

This chain uses TRBV6-5 with TRBJ1-2; 8 bases match TRBD1. The V gene end was trimmed by 7 bases and the J gene end by 3 bases; junction bases not matched to a gene: 7. Germline CDR1 reads MNHEY; CDR2 reads SVGAGI. This CDR3 is 14 amino acids long. CDR3 sequence reads: CASTPTGEDYGYTF. DNA of the CDR3: TGTGCCAGCACCCCGACAGGGGAGGACTATGGCTACACCTTC.

V and J are TRBV6-1 and TRBJ2-1; TRBD1 might be the D (5 bases). The CDR3 runs to 15 residues. Germline CDR1 and CDR2: MNHNS and SASEGT. Trimming took 1 base from V and 2 from J, leaving 9 bases between them. The CDR3 nucleotides are TGTGCCAGCAGTGAAGACAGGTCTACCTACAATGAGCAGTTCTTC. Encoded protein: CASSEDRSTYNEQFF.

The chain uses TRBV2 and TRBJ2-5, with TRBD2 as a possible D gene (5 bases). The CDR3 extends over 13 amino acids. Trimming took 7 bases from V and 5 from J, leaving 14 bases between them. CDR1 is SNHLY, CDR2 FYNNEI, per germline. In DNA form, the CDR3 reads TGTGCCAGCACCAGCGGCGGTAGCGAGACCCAGTACTTC. This translates into CASTSGGSETQYF.

J is TRBJ2-4 and V is TRBV19; D is uncertain. This CDR3 contains 15 residues. Deletions cut 0 bases from V and 2 bases from J, with 8 bases between. Germline CDR1 reads LNHDA; CDR2 reads SQIVND (reference sequence). The DNA of the CDR3 is TGTGCCAGTAGTATAGATCCCAACTCCAAAAACATTCAGTACTTC. This sequence encodes CASSIDPNSKNIQYF. The full variable domain, its missing parts supplied by reference TRBV19 and TRBJ2-4, is DGGITQSPKYLFRKEGQNVTLSCEQNLNHDAMYWYRQDPGQGLRLIYYSQIVNDFQKGDIAEGYSVSREKKESFPLTVTSAQKNPTAFYLCASSIDPNSKNIQYFGAGTRLSVL.

The chain joins TRBV3-1 to TRBJ2-7; no clear D. V lost 5 bases and J 3 bases, leaving 11 bases between the germline ends. Germline V gives CDR1 LGHDT, CDR2 YNNKEL (reference sequence). CDR3 length: 13 amino acids. This chain's CDR3 is CASSGSMNYEQYF. The CDR3, as DNA: TGTGCCAGCAGCGGAAGCATGAACTACGAGCAGTACTTC.

The chain employs TRBV24-1 and TRBJ2-2; TRBD2 might be the D (5 bases). Trimming removed 2 bases from V and 4 bases from J, with 10 bases in between. Germline assignment: CDR1 KGHDR and CDR2 SFDVKD. The CDR3 length is 15 residues. CDR3 sequence: CATSDSTGVTGELFF. The CDR3 coding sequence is TGTGCCACCAGTGATTCGACCGGGGTCACCGGGGAGCTGTTTTTT.

The rearrangement links TRBV29-1 to TRBJ2-7; TRBD1 aligns across 9 bases. The V and J ends lost 7 bases and 5 bases, in that order; junction bases with no gene match: 3. Per germline, CDR1 SQVTM and CDR2 ANQGSEA. The CDR3 has 11 residues. The CDR3 DNA is TGCAGCGGGCGACAGGGGGACGAGCAGTACTTC. Translation: CSGRQGDEQYF.

The rearrangement joins TRBV20-1 to TRBJ2-2; D might be TRBD1 (5 bases). V was pared by 3 bases and J by 6 bases, with 5 bases between. The germline V gene has CDR1 DFQATT and CDR2 SNEGSKA (reference sequence). This CDR3 comprises 11 residues. The CDR3 bases are TGCAGTGCTAGGGGGCCCGGGGAGCTGTTTTTT. Translating gives CSARGPGELFF.

This clonotype was recorded only once. V is TRBV5-6 and J is TRBJ2-7; a weak D match, TRBD2 (6 bases). CDR1 and CDR2 from the germline V gene are SGHDT and YYEEEE. The CDR3 covers 15 residues. Trimming left V 3 bases short and J 3 bases short, with 16 bases between. CDR3 in DNA: TGTGCCAGCAGCTGGGGCGTCGGGGGTTTCTACGAGCAGTACTTC. It is translated as CASSWGVGGFYEQYF.

The rearrangement links TRBV7-2 to TRBJ2-7; possibly TRBD1 for D (6 bases). This CDR3 has 16 amino acids. V was cut by 4 bases and J by 0 bases, with 16 bases left in between. CDR1 is SGHTA and CDR2 is FQGNSA in the germline V gene. CDR3 in amino acids: CASSSTPAGASYEQYF. The CDR3 nucleotides are TGTGCCAGCAGCTCGACCCCGGCAGGGGCCTCCTACGAGCAGTACTTC. Variable domain in full (rest from reference TRBV7-2 and TRBJ2-7): GAGVSQSPSNKVTEKGKDVELRCDPISGHTALYWYRQSLGQGLEFLIYFQGNSAPDKSGLPSDRFSAERTGGSVSTLTIQRTQQEDSAVYLCASSSTPAGASYEQYFGPGTRLTVT.

The chain uses TRBV27 and TRBJ2-7, with D tentatively TRBD1 (6 bases). CDR3 size: 13 residues. In germline, CDR1 is MNHEY, CDR2 SMNVEV (reference sequence). Trimming cost V 5 bases and J 3 bases, with 11 bases left between them. As DNA, the CDR3 is TGTGCCAGCAGTGAAGGACAGAGCTACGAGCAGTACTTC. It specifies CASSEGQSYEQYF.

This clonotype appeared once. V gene TRBV25-1 combines with J gene TRBJ2-7; maybe TRBD2 (5 bases). Trimming left V 7 bases short and J 2 bases short, with 6 bases between. CDR1 is MGHDK and CDR2 is SYGVNS in the germline V gene. This CDR3 is 11 amino acids long. The CDR3 bases are TGTGCCAGCACACTAGCCTACGAGCAGTACTTC. It translates to CASTLAYEQYF.

The chain has TRBV7-8 and TRBJ2-1; 8 bases agree with TRBD2. CDR1 is SGHVS and CDR2 is FQNEAQ in the germline V gene. This CDR3 spans 17 amino acids. V lost 7 bases to trimming and J lost 2 bases; unmatched junction nucleotides: 13. CDR3 bases: TGTGCCAGCACCAAAGGGCCTATCGGGGGGGCCTACAATGAGCAGTTCTTC. Its protein is CASTKGPIGGAYNEQFF.

This chain uses TRBV27 with TRBJ2-7; 10 positions agree with TRBD2. Germline V lookup: CDR1 MNHEY, CDR2 SMNVEV (reference sequence). The V and J ends lost 6 bases and 0 bases, in that order; junction bases with no gene match: 5. This CDR3 is built from 15 residues. DNA for the CDR3: TGTGCCAGCAGCCCAAGCGGGGGGGCCTCCTACGAGCAGTACTTC. This gives the protein CASSPSGGASYEQYF.

CDR3 loop: CASSPGPKETQYF. CDR3 coding DNA: TGTGCCAGCTCACCCGGGCCAAAAGAGACCCAGTACTTC. This rearrangement joins TRBV18 to TRBJ2-5; D unclear. Trimming removed 3 bases from V and 3 bases from J, with 8 bases in between. The length of the CDR3 is 13 residues. CDR1 is KGHSH and CDR2 is LQKENI in the germline V gene.

The genes are TRBV4-3 and TRBJ1-6; D possibly corresponds to TRBD1 (6 bases). The CDR3 extends over 16 amino acids. Germline V gene data show CDR1 as LGHNA and CDR2 as YSLEER. Trimming shortened V by 1 base and J by 6 bases, and 13 bases separated the two germline ends. The CDR3 DNA reads TGCGCCAGCAGCCAAGGTGGGGGACAACTTAATTCACCCCTCCACTTT. The encoded protein is CASSQGGGQLNSPLHF.

The CDR3 bases are TGTGCCAGCGGCCAGGCCCTCACCGGACGGAACACTGAAGCTTTCTTT. Its protein product is CASGQALTGRNTEAFF. This chain joins TRBV6-2 or TRBV6-3 and TRBJ1-1; no clear D. In germline, CDR1 is MNHEY, CDR2 SVGEGT. The length of the CDR3 is 16 residues. V dropped 8 bases and J dropped 1 base, with 20 bases sitting between them.

The chain carries TRBV30 and TRBJ1-6; D is uncertain. V was cut by 0 bases and J by 0 bases, with 9 bases left in between. CDR1 is GTSNPN and CDR2 is SVGIG in the germline V gene (reference sequence). The CDR3 runs 16 residues. CDR3 sequence reads: CAWSVTGSSYNSPLHF. CDR3 nucleotides: TGTGCCTGGAGTGTAACCGGGAGCTCCTATAATTCACCCCTCCACTTT. The full variable domain, in which reference TRBV30 and TRBJ1-6 provide the parts outside the CDR3, is SQTIHQWPATLVQPVGSPLSLECTVEGTSNPNLYWYRQAAGRGLQLLFYSVGIGQISSEVPQNLSASRPQDRQFILSSKKLLLSDSGFYLCAWSVTGSSYNSPLHFGNGTRLTVT.

This clonotype was seen a handful of times. CDR3 DNA sequence: TGCGCCAGCAGCCATGCCGGGACAGGGACCTACGAGCAGTACTTC. Residues: CASSHAGTGTYEQYF. The chain joins TRBV4-3 to TRBJ2-7, with 9 positions matching TRBD1. V dropped 3 bases and J dropped 2; count of bases not matched to a gene: 5. The germline CDR1 and CDR2 sequences are LGHNA and YSLEER. The length of the CDR3 is 15 residues.